This passage covers 20 T cell receptor beta chains from one sample sequenced in a study of cytomegalovirus exposure and HLA in healthy donors. It was with 60 Vbeta and 13 Jbeta primers that the PCR ran. Clones were sequenced by immunoSEQ multiplex PCR, and TCRdb holds only the in-frame ones, with some missing. The sample holds over 150,000 clones, roughly 87% seen once. What was sequenced was PBMCs. The receptors come from a girl under three years old in good health and CMV-seronegative.

The V and J genes are TRBV5-4 and TRBJ1-2, with 7 positions matching TRBD1. Trimming at V came to 4 bases and at J to 8 bases, leaving 8 bases not matched to a gene. In germline, CDR1 is SGHNT, CDR2 YYREEE (reference sequence). The CDR3 loop spans 13 amino acids. CDR3 in amino acids: CASSLPTGEGYTF. Here the CDR3 DNA reads TGTGCCAGCAGCCTTCCCACAGGGGAGGGCTACACCTTC.

This chain connects TRBV27 to TRBJ1-2; 11 positions agree with TRBD1. Germline loops: CDR1 MNHEY, CDR2 SMNVEV (reference sequence). There are 16 residues in the CDR3. V gave up 5 bases and J gave up 10 bases; unmatched junction bases: 15. The CDR3 reads CASSPGGTGGGGDYTF. The CDR3 DNA sequence: TGTGCCAGCAGTCCTGGGGGGACAGGGGGAGGAGGTGACTACACCTTC.

V and J are TRBV7-9 and TRBJ2-4; possibly TRBD2 for D (6 bases). Germline V gene sequence: CDR1 SEHNR, CDR2 FQNEAQ (reference sequence). This CDR3 contains 18 residues. V lost 1 base and J lost 0, with 16 bases in between. CDR3 protein: CASSLEGGIKVAKNIQYF. DNA of the CDR3: TGTGCCAGCAGCTTAGAAGGCGGGATAAAGGTAGCCAAAAACATTCAGTACTTC.

This clone showed up just once. This chain joins TRBV11-2 and TRBJ2-2; 9 nucleotides align to TRBD2. This CDR3 comprises 15 residues. V lost 5 bases, J lost 9 bases, and 10 bases stayed unmatched. CDR1 and CDR2 (germline): SGHAT, FQNNGV. As DNA, the CDR3 is TGTGCCAGCAGCCTCTCTAGCGGGAAGGAGTGGGAGCTGTTTTTT. Protein sequence: CASSLSSGKEWELFF.

The gene calls are TRBV18 and TRBJ2-7, with TRBD1 matching over 9 bases. V lost 4 bases and J lost 5; bases outside the gene matches: 6. Germline V gene sequence: CDR1 KGHSH, CDR2 LQKENI. The CDR3 sequence is 14 residues long. The CDR3 region has the DNA TGTGCCAGCTCACGGGGGACAGGGAGGGACGAGCAGTACTTC. It translates to CASSRGTGRDEQYF.

The rearrangement links TRBV6-5 to TRBJ1-2; D may be TRBD1 (5 bases). Deletions cut 2 bases from V and 4 bases from J, with 8 bases between. From germline, CDR1 is MNHEY and CDR2 SVGAGI. The CDR3 covers 13 residues. DNA for the CDR3: TGTGCCAGCAGTTACAGGAGGGGCTATGGCTACACCTTC. Translation: CASSYRRGYGYTF.

This clone was detected a few times. Other DNA sequences in this sample translate to the same CDR3. J is TRBJ2-1 and V is TRBV9, with TRBD2 matching over 7 bases. Germline CDR1 reads SGDLS; CDR2 reads YYNGEE. The CDR3 is made up of 16 amino acids. The trim removed 0 bases at V and 1 base at J, leaving 4 bases unmatched. This chain's CDR3 is CASSVAGGSSYNEQFF. The CDR3 DNA sequence: TGTGCCAGCAGCGTAGCTGGCGGGAGTTCCTACAATGAGCAGTTCTTC. Using reference TRBV9 and TRBJ2-1 for the parts outside the CDR3, the full variable domain is DSGVTQTPKHLITATGQRVTLRCSPRSGDLSVYWYQQSLDQGLQFLIQYYNGEERAKGNILERFSAQQFPDLHSELNLSSLELGDSALYFCASSVAGGSSYNEQFFGPGTRLTVL.

The rearrangement joins TRBV9 to TRBJ1-1; D is perhaps TRBD1 (5 bases). CDR3 size: 15 residues. V shed 4 bases and J shed 5 bases, with 18 bases lying between them. Per the germline V gene, CDR1 is SGDLS and CDR2 is YYNGEE. Here the CDR3 reads CASSSIGVGNTEAFF. CDR3 DNA: TGTGCCAGCAGCTCTATAGGGGTAGGAAATACTGAAGCTTTCTTT.

This clone has only a few counts. J is TRBJ2-1 and V is TRBV27, with D maybe TRBD1 (6 bases). The CDR3 covers 14 residues. CDR1 is MNHEY and CDR2 is SMNVEV in the germline V gene (reference sequence). The ends were cut back, 10 bases at V and 2 bases at J, with 15 bases in the middle. CDR3 in amino acids: CATTSGTPYNEQFF. CDR3 nucleotides: TGTGCCACCACCTCCGGGACACCCTACAATGAGCAGTTCTTC.

The chain couples TRBV9 to TRBJ2-3, with D perhaps matching TRBD2 (6 bases). Between the trimmed V and J ends, which lost 1 base and 0 bases, there was a span of 12 bases. From germline, CDR1 is SGDLS and CDR2 YYNGEE. The CDR3 loop spans 16 amino acids. The CDR3 DNA is TGTGCCAGCAGCGTATCTGGGGGGTTTAGCACAGATACGCAGTATTTT. Translating gives CASSVSGGFSTDTQYF.

J is TRBJ2-4 and V is TRBV4-1; TRBD2 matches at 10 bases. V was clipped by 1 base and J by 0 bases; unmatched bases: 15. The CDR3 has 21 residues. In germline, CDR1 is MGHRA, CDR2 YSYEKL. In DNA form, the CDR3 reads TGCGCCAGCAGCCAAGGAAGGGAGAAACCGGGACTAGCGATAGCCAAAAACATTCAGTACTTC. Translation: CASSQGREKPGLAIAKNIQYF.

This chain connects TRBV6-5 to TRBJ2-5; D might be TRBD1 (5 bases). The closer fit of TRBJ2-7 to the DNA end suggests the J call may be wrong. The CDR3 is 15 residues long. From germline, CDR1 is MNHEY and CDR2 SVGAGI. CDR3 DNA sequence: TGTGCCAGCAGTTACTTACCGGACAATTCCTACGAGCAGTACTTC. Its translation: CASSYLPDNSYEQYF.

The gene calls are TRBV27 and TRBJ2-7; 9 nucleotides align to TRBD2. Germline assignment: CDR1 MNHEY and CDR2 SMNVEV (reference sequence). V lost 4 bases, J lost 2 bases, and 3 bases stayed unmatched. This CDR3 contains 14 residues. The CDR3 coding sequence is TGTGCCAGCAGTTATAAGCGGGAGGCCTACGAGCAGTACTTC. Encoded protein: CASSYKREAYEQYF.

The rearrangement joins TRBV7-9 to TRBJ2-7, with TRBD2 matching over 12 bases. With V trimmed by 5 bases and J by 0 bases, 2 bases remained unmatched. Germline-derived CDR1 and CDR2 are SEHNR and FQNEAQ (reference sequence). The CDR3 covers 15 residues. CDR3 nucleotides: TGTGCCAGCAGCCCGACTAGCGGGAGCTCCTACGAGCAGTACTTC. It codes for CASSPTSGSSYEQYF.

The rearrangement links TRBV4-1 to TRBJ2-5; 7 bases fit TRBD2. V dropped 1 base and J dropped 2; count of bases not matched to a gene: 4. CDR1 is MGHRA and CDR2 is YSYEKL in the germline V gene. The CDR3 contains 15 residues. This chain's CDR3 is CASSQVGGVQETQYF. Written as DNA, the CDR3 is TGCGCCAGCAGCCAAGTGGGGGGGGTACAAGAGACCCAGTACTTC.

This clone was seen more than once but under ten times. This chain connects TRBV27 to TRBJ1-4; D possibly corresponds to TRBD1 (6 bases). The CDR3 runs 15 residues. Trimming pared 6 bases from V and 7 bases from J, leaving 18 bases between. Germline V CDR1 and CDR2: MNHEY, SMNVEV (reference sequence). The CDR3 here is CASRPGTFGTEKLFF. CDR3 nucleotides: TGTGCCAGCAGACCGGGGACATTCGGGACTGAAAAACTGTTTTTT.

The chain uses TRBV6-5 and TRBJ2-7, with D perhaps matching TRBD1 (6 bases). Germline loops: CDR1 MNHEY, CDR2 SVGAGI. With 2 bases removed from V and 3 bases from J, the gap between germline ends came to 17 bases. CDR3 length equals 16 residues. CDR3 region: CASSYPTGSASYEQYF. The CDR3 coding sequence is TGTGCCAGCAGTTACCCTACAGGGAGTGCAAGCTACGAGCAGTACTTC.

This rearrangement joins TRBV5-1 to TRBJ2-7; tentatively, D is TRBD1 (6 bases). Per germline, CDR1 SGHRS and CDR2 YFSETQ. This CDR3 is built from 15 residues. Trimming took off 0 bases at V and 0 bases at J, with 10 bases between the two ends. The CDR3 region is CASSLGSGASYEQYF. For the CDR3, the DNA is TGCGCCAGCAGCTTGGGTTCAGGGGCCTCCTACGAGCAGTACTTC. Based on the CDR3 plus reference TRBV5-1 and TRBJ2-7, the full variable domain is KAGVTQTPRYLIKTRGQQVTLSCSPISGHRSVSWYQQTPGQGLQFLFEYFSETQRNKGNFPGRFSGRQFSNSRSEMNVSTLELGDSALYLCASSLGSGASYEQYFGPGTRLTVT.

V usage is TRBV7-9 and J usage is TRBJ2-5; possible D gene TRBD1, 5 bases. CDR1 and CDR2 (germline): SEHNR, FQNEAQ (reference sequence). Trimming left V 1 base short and J 5 bases short, with 11 bases between. The CDR3 sequence is 14 residues long. The CDR3 sequence: CASSLGVGVETQYF. For the CDR3, the DNA is TGTGCCAGCAGCTTAGGGGTAGGGGTGGAGACCCAGTACTTC.

The chain employs TRBV15 and TRBJ2-5; D perhaps matches TRBD2 (6 bases). The CDR3 has 15 residues. CDR1 LNHNV and CDR2 YYDKDF come from the germline V gene (reference sequence). With 5 bases removed from V and 2 bases from J, the gap between germline ends came to 15 bases. CDR3 in DNA: TGTGCCACCAGCTCGGGACTCACGGGGCAAGAGACCCAGTACTTC. Residues: CATSSGLTGQETQYF. Looking up the rest from reference TRBV15 and TRBJ2-5 gives the full variable domain: DAMVIQNPRYQVTQFGKPVTLSCSQTLNHNVMYWYQQKSSQAPKLLFHYYDKDFNNEADTPDNFQSRRPNTSFCFLDIRSPGLGDTAMYLCATSSGLTGQETQYFGPGTRLLVL.